This T cell receptor beta chain emerged from a study of response to subunit inactivated influenza vaccine. Study-level points and caveats: The authors put forward the suggestion that each seasonal influenza vaccination may bring in only a limited number of new T cells.

TCRdb re-derived calls from the RT-PCR reads in MiXCR, one entry per CDR3 protein. The sample has roughly 700,000 distinct CDR3 sequences; 11% to 15% are singletons. The CDR3 is 14 amino acids. From germline, CDR1 is SQVTM and CDR2 ANQGSEA. Trimming stripped 6 bases from V and 2 bases from J, with 15 bases between. To note about this clonotype: No antigen is known for it.

Sample: PBMCs from blood, taken around two weeks before vaccination. The sequence was obtained from a man over 45 who received an inactivated influenza vaccine. The chain recombines TRBV29-1 with TRBJ2-3; weak D call: TRBD2 (7 bases). CDR3 DNA sequence: TGCAGCGTGTTTTTGGGGGGGCTCACAGATACGCAGTATTTT. Its translation is CSVFLGGLTDTQYF.